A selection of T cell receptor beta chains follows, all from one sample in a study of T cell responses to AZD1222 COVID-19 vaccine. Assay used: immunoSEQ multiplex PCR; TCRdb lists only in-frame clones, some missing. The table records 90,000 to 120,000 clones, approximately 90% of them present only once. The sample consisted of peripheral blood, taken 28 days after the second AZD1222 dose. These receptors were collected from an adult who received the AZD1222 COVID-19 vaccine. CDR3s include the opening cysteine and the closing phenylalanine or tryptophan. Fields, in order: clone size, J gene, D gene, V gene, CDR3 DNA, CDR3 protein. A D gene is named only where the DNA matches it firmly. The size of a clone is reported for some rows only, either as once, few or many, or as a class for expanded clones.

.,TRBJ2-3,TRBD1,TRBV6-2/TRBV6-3,TGTGCCAGCAGTCAATTACCGGGACAGGGATTCACAGATACGCAGTATTTT,CASSQLPGQGFTDTQYF
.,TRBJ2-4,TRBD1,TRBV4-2,TGTGCCAGCAGCCAAGAAGGTCAGGGACAGGGTACCAAAAACATTCAGTACTTC,CASSQEGQGQGTKNIQYF
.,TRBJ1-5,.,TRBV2,TGTGCCAGCAGTGATCGGAGGGGCAATCAGCCCCAGCATTTT,CASSDRRGNQPQHF
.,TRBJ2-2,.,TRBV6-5,TGTGCCAGCAGGAAACAGGGCCCGCTCACCGGGGAGCTGTTTTTT,CASRKQGPLTGELFF
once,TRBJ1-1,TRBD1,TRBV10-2,TGCGCCAGCAGGTACAGGGGGATCACTGAAGCTTTCTTT,CASRYRGITEAFF
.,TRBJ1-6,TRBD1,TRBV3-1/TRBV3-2,TGTGCCAGCAGCCAAGATCTGACAGGGCGTAATTCACCCCTCCACTTT,CASSQDLTGRNSPLHF
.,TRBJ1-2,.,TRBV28,TGTGCCAGCAGAGTTCCGGGTCGAGGAATTAACTATGGCTACACCTTC,CASRVPGRGINYGYTF
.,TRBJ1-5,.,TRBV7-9,TGTGCCAGCAGCTCAACGGGAATCGGCAATCAGCCCCAGCATTTT,CASSSTGIGNQPQHF
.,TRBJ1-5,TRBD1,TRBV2,TGTGCCAGCAGTCGACAGGGGAGTCAGCCCCAGCATTTT,CASSRQGSQPQHF
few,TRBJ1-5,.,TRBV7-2,TGTGCCAGCAGTTCGATCGACAGACACAATCAGCCCCAGCATTTT,CASSSIDRHNQPQHF
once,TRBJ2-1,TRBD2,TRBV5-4,TGTGCCATCCCGACTAGCGGGGGGGCGCTGAAAGATAATGAGCAGTTCTTC,CAIPTSGGALKDNEQFF
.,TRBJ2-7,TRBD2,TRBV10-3,TGTGCCAGCTCCGGGACTAGCGGCTACGAGCAGTACTTC,CASSGTSGYEQYF
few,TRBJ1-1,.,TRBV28,TGTGCCAGCAGTTTACCCGGGACACTAATAAACACTGAAGCTTTCTTT,CASSLPGTLINTEAFF
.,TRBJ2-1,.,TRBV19,TGTGCCAGTAGTATACAAGGGGGGGATGAGCAGTTCTTC,CASSIQGGDEQFF
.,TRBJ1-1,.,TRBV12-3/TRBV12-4,TGTGCCAGCAGTTCCCGGGAGGGCACTGAAGCTTTCTTT,CASSSREGTEAFF
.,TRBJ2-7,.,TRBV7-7,TGTGCTAGCAGCCCCGCCCCGCGTGGGAACTACGAGCAGTACTTC,CASSPAPRGNYEQYF
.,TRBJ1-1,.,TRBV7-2,TGTGCCAGCAGCTCCGTCCCTGTATCGAACACTGAAGCTTTCTTT,CASSSVPVSNTEAFF